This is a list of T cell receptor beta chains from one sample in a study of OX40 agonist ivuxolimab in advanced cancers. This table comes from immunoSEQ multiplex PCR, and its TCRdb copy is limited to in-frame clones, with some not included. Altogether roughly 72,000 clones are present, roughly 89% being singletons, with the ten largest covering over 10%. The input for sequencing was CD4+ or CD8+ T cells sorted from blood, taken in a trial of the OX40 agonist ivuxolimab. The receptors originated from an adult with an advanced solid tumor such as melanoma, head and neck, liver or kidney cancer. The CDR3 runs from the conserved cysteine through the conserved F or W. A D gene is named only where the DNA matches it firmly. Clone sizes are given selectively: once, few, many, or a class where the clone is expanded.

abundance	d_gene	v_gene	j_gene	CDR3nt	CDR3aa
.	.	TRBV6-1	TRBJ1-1	TGTGCCAGCATCCAGAGTTTGAACACTGAAGCTTTCTTT	CASIQSLNTEAFF
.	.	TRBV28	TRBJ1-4	TGTGCCAGCACTCCCTCTTTGGGCAAGAATGAAAAACTGTTTTTT	CASTPSLGKNEKLFF
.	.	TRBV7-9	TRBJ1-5	TGTGCCAGCAGCTGGGGGGCCAGGAATCAGCCCCAGCATTTT	CASSWGARNQPQHF
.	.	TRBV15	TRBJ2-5	TGTGCCACCAGCAGACTCCCTTCTAGGGAGCAGTACTTC	CATSRLPSREQYF
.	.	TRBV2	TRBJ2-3	TGTGCCAGCAGTGAACGCCTCACAGATACGCAGTATTTT	CASSERLTDTQYF
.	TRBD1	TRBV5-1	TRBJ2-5	TGCGCCAGCAGCTTTCTCAATACCGGGACAGGGAGTGGAACCCAGTACTTC	CASSFLNTGTGSGTQYF
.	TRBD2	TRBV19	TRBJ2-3	TGTGCCAGTAGTATTGGTTCTACTAGCGGGATAAGCACAGATACGCAGTATTTT	CASSIGSTSGISTDTQYF
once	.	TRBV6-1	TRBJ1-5	TGTGCCAGCAGTGATTTGAGTCAGCCCCAGCATTTT	CASSDLSQPQHF
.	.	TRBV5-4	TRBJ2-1	TGTGCCAGCAGCTTTCACTACAATGAGCAGTTCTTC	CASSFHYNEQFF
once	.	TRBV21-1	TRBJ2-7	TGTGCCAGCAGCACTTCGACAGGGGAAAGGGAGCAGTACTTC	CASSTSTGEREQYF
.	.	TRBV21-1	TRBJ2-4	TGTGCCAGCAGCCCCAGTCGGGGGGGACATCCCAAAAACATTCAGTACTTC	CASSPSRGGHPKNIQYF
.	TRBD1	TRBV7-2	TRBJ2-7	TGTGCCAGCAGCTTAGGGAGGGACAGGGTATACGAGCAGTACTTC	CASSLGRDRVYEQYF
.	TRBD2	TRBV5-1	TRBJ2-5	TGCGCCAGCAGCCTCGGGACTAGCGGGGGGGCGGAGACCCAGTACTTC	CASSLGTSGGAETQYF
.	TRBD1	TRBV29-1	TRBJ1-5	TGCAGCGTGTTGGACAGGGATAGCAATCAGCCCCAGCATTTT	CSVLDRDSNQPQHF
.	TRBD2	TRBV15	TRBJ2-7	TGTGCCACCAGCAGGGGGACAGCGACTAGCGGGAGGAGCTCCTACGAGCAGTACTTC	CATSRGTATSGRSSYEQYF
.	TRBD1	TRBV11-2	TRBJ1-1	TGTGCCAGCAGCTTAAGGCGTGCAGGGGGCATCGGAGCTTTCTTT	CASSLRRAGGIGAFF
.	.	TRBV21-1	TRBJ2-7	TGTGCCAGCAGCAAAAGTAGGATCGAGCAGTACTTC	CASSKSRIEQYF
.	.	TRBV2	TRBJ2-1	TGTGCCAGCAGGTGGTCCGCCTACAATGAGCAGTTCTTC	CASRWSAYNEQFF
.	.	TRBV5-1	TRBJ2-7	TGCGCCAGCAGCCACGGCACATCCTACGAGCAGTACTTC	CASSHGTSYEQYF
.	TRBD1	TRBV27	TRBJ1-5	TGTGCCAGCAGTCCCTACCGACAGGGTAGCTTCAATCAGCCCCAGCATTTT	CASSPYRQGSFNQPQHF